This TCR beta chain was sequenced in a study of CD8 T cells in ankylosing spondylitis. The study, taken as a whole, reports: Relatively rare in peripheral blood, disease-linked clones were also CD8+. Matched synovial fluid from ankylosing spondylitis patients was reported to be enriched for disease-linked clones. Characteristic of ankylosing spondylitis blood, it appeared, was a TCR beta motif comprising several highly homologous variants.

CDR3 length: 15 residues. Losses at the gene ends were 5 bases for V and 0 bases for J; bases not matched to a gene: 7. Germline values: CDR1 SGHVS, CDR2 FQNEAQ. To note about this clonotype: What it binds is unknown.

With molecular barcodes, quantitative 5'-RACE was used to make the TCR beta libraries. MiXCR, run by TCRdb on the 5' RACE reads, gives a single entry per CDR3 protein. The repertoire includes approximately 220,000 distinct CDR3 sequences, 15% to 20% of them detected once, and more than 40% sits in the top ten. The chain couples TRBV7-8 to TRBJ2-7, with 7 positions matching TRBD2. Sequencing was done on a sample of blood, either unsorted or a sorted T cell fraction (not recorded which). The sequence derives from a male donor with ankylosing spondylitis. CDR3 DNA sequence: TGTGCCAGCAGCCCCTGGGGGGGGAGCTCCTACGAGCAGTACTTC. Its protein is CASSPWGGSSYEQYF.